The 15 T cell receptor beta chains listed next were all sequenced from one sample in a study of blood T cell repertoires in COVID-19. TCRdb's copy holds only in-frame clones and misses some; the assay was immunoSEQ multiplex PCR. The table shows under 130,000 clones, with 70% to 90% occurring only once. Sequenced sample: peripheral blood. These receptor sequences come from a man over 45 in a cohort sampled during active COVID-19.

This clone showed up just a few times. The genes are TRBV9 and TRBJ2-2; TRBD2 matches 10 bases. Germline CDR1 SGDLS, CDR2 YYNGEE. The CDR3 sequence is 16 residues long. Losses at the gene ends were 1 base for V and 4 bases for J; bases not matched to a gene: 4. CDR3 protein: CASSVLAGDLTGELFF. The CDR3 coding sequence is TGTGCCAGCAGCGTACTAGCGGGGGATCTCACCGGGGAGCTGTTTTTT.

CDR3 sequence: CAAGGLRNQPQHF. The CDR3, as DNA: TGTGCGGCCGGAGGGCTTCGCAATCAGCCCCAGCATTTT. This chain connects TRBV28 to TRBJ1-5; no firm D call. Germline values: CDR1 MDHEN, CDR2 SYDVKM. The CDR3 loop spans 13 amino acids. Based on the CDR3 plus reference TRBV28 and TRBJ1-5, the full variable domain is DVKVTQSSRYLVKRTGEKVFLECVQDMDHENMFWYRQDPGLGLRLIYFSYDVKMKEKGDIPEGYSVSREKKERFSLILESASTNQTSMYLCAAGGLRNQPQHFGDGTRLSIL.

The chain has TRBV7-3 and TRBJ2-7, with D perhaps TRBD1 (5 bases). Germline V CDR1 and CDR2: SGHTA, FQGTGA. CDR3 size: 13 residues. Trimming took off 5 bases at V and 9 bases at J, with 17 bases between the two ends. CDR3 bases: TGTGCCAGCAGCCCCCCTGGGGCTACGAGGCAGTACTTC. This encodes CASSPPGATRQYF.

This clone was seen just once. The chain combines TRBV6-5 with TRBJ2-2; TRBD1 aligns across 9 bases. CDR3 length: 15 amino acids. V was clipped by 5 bases and J by 5 bases; unmatched bases: 6. Germline V gene sequence: CDR1 MNHEY, CDR2 SVGAGI. The CDR3 spells CASSPGQGRTGELFF. DNA for the CDR3: TGTGCCAGCAGTCCGGGACAGGGACGGACCGGGGAGCTGTTTTTT.

The V call is TRBV2, the J call TRBJ1-1; 7 nucleotides line up with TRBD1. CDR3 length equals 14 residues. Germline CDR1 is SNHLY and CDR2 is FYNNEI. Unmatched junction bases numbered 10, after V lost 4 bases and J lost 8 bases. CDR3 nucleotide sequence: TGTGCCAGCAGTGTCAGGGGGTCGATAGAAGAAGCTTTCTTT. Amino acids: CASSVRGSIEEAFF.

The CDR3 loop is CASRSGGAGETQYF. CDR3 bases: TGTGCCAGCCGGAGCGGGGGGGCCGGGGAGACCCAGTACTTC. The chain links TRBV6-6 to TRBJ2-5; 10 bases are shared with TRBD2. The CDR3 consists of 14 residues. CDR1 and CDR2 (germline): MNHNY, SVGAGI (reference sequence). Trimming took 8 bases from V and 5 from J; bases not matched to a gene: 8.

This chain joins TRBV7-9 and TRBJ2-2; no reliable D call. Per germline, CDR1 SEHNR and CDR2 FQNEAQ (reference sequence). This CDR3 comprises 12 residues. Trimming removed 5 bases from V and 7 bases from J, with 8 bases in between. The DNA of the CDR3 is TGTGCCAGCAGCCCACCGAGCGGGGAGCTGTTTTTT. Its protein product is CASSPPSGELFF.

The chain links TRBV9 to TRBJ1-3; maybe TRBD1 (5 bases). This CDR3 is 15 amino acids long. V lost 3 bases to trimming and J lost 4 bases, with 14 bases between them. Germline V CDR1 and CDR2: SGDLS, YYNGEE. The CDR3 region is CASSASQGGGNTIYF. CDR3 sequence (DNA): TGTGCCAGCAGCGCCTCTCAGGGAGGAGGAAACACCATATATTTT.

Only one count was recorded for this clone. The chain links TRBV28 to TRBJ1-4, with 10 bases aligning to TRBD1. The CDR3 runs 15 residues. Germline CDR1 and CDR2: MDHEN and SYDVKM. The V segment lost 3 bases and the J segment 7 bases; nucleotides outside the gene matches: 5. The CDR3 sequence: CASSFQTGGSEKLFF. DNA for the CDR3: TGTGCCAGCAGTTTCCAGACAGGGGGCAGTGAAAAACTGTTTTTT.

The chain uses TRBV6-5 and TRBJ1-2; D is possibly TRBD1 (5 bases). The CDR3 covers 15 residues. Germline-derived CDR1 and CDR2 are MNHEY and SVGAGI. The V and J ends lost 5 bases and 4 bases respectively, with 17 bases between them. CDR3 bases: TGTGCCAGCAGTACTCGACGGGGGGAGAGCTATGGCTACACCTTC. This encodes CASSTRRGESYGYTF.

This chain links TRBV19 with TRBJ1-2; D is unresolved. The CDR3 sequence is 13 residues long. CDR1 is LNHDA and CDR2 is SQIVND in the germline V gene (reference sequence). V was shortened by 11 bases and J by 8 bases, with 21 bases between the two germline ends. CDR3 residues: CAARKSGDSGYTF. CDR3 sequence (DNA): TGTGCCGCTCGGAAGTCTGGAGATTCGGGCTACACCTTC.

The rearrangement links TRBV9 to TRBJ2-2, with TRBD1 as a possible D gene (5 bases). CDR1 is SGDLS and CDR2 is YYNGEE in the germline V gene. The CDR3 length is 15 residues. With 6 bases removed from V and 2 bases from J, the gap between germline ends came to 14 bases. DNA for the CDR3: TGTGCCAGCATCTCAGGGCCAACAAACACCGGGGAGCTGTTTTTT. It translates to CASISGPTNTGELFF.

This clone was detected a few times. This chain joins TRBV7-8 and TRBJ2-7; 9 bases are a match to TRBD1. Germline V gene lookup returns CDR1 SGHVS and CDR2 FQNEAQ. Trimming removed 3 bases from V and 2 bases from J; junction bases left unmatched: 2. The CDR3 loop spans 14 amino acids. This chain's CDR3 is CASSFGTGTYEQYV. DNA of the CDR3: TGTGCCAGCAGCTTCGGGACAGGGACCTACGAGCAGTACGTC.

This sequence joins TRBV14 and TRBJ2-7, with a possible D match to TRBD2 (7 bases). The CDR3 runs 13 residues. Germline CDR1 reads SGHDN; CDR2 reads FVKESK. V lost 5 bases to trimming and J lost 6 bases, with 14 bases between them. Here the CDR3 reads CASSVTGRGEQYV. The CDR3 region has the DNA TGTGCCAGCAGCGTAACAGGGAGGGGCGAGCAGTACGTC.

As concerns this clone: At one end, the junction sequence differs from germline, possibly due to a read error. The chain is built from TRBV7-7 and TRBJ2-1; 11 bases match TRBD1. The CDR3 is made up of 14 amino acids. The V gene's germline CDR1 is SSHAT and CDR2 FNYEAQ (reference sequence). CDR3 coding DNA: TGTGCTAGCAGCCCCGGACAGGGGGCCTATGAGCAGTTCTTC. Translating it yields CASSPGQGAYEQFF. Combining the CDR3 with reference TRBV7-7 and TRBJ2-1 gives the whole variable domain GAGVSQSPRYKVTKRGQDVTLRCDPISSHATLYWYQQALGQGPEFLTYFNYEAQPDKSGLPSDRFSAERPEGSISTLTIQRTEQRDSAMYRCASSPGQGAYEQFFGPGTRLTVL.